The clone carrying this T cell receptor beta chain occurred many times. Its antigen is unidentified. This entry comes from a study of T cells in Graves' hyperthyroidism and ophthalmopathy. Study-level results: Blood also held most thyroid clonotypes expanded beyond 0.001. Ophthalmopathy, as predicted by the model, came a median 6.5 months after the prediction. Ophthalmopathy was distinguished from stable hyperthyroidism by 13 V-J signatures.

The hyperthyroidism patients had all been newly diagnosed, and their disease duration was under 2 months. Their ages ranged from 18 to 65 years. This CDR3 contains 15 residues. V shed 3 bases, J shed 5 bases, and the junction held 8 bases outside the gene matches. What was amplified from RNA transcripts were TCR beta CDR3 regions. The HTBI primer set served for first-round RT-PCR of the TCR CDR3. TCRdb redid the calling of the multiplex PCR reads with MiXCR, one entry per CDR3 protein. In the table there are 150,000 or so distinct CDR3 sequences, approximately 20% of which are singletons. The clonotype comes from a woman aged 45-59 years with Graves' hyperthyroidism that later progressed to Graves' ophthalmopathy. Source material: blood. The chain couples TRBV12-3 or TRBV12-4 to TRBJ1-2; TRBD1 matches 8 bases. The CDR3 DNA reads TGTGCCAGCAGTTTCGGACAGGGATCCGGGTATGGCTACACCTTC. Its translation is CASSFGQGSGYGYTF.